The 17 T cell receptor beta chains given below trace back to one sample, sequenced in a study of cytomegalovirus exposure and HLA in healthy donors. The PCR contained 60 Vbeta and 13 Jbeta primers. Assay: immunoSEQ multiplex PCR; the TCRdb copy retains only in-frame clones and omits some. Of under 150,000 clones in the sample, approximately 80% are singletons; the top ten hold 4% to 6%. Sequencing was performed on PBMCs. The receptors here all came from a woman between 50 and 59 years old in good health and CMV-seronegative.

The chain carries TRBV4-3 and TRBJ2-7; 7 bases are shared with TRBD2. Germline values: CDR1 LGHNA, CDR2 YSLEER. Trimming took 0 bases from V and 3 from J; bases not matched to a gene: 8. The CDR3 has 16 residues. The CDR3: CASSQDLASGLYEQYF. As DNA, the CDR3 is TGCGCCAGCAGCCAAGACCTTGCTAGCGGACTCTACGAGCAGTACTTC.

The rearrangement uses TRBV5-1 and TRBJ1-1, with a tentative D call TRBD1 (5 bases). V was cut by 3 bases and J by 4 bases, with 13 bases left in between. This CDR3 is built from 14 residues. Per germline, CDR1 SGHRS and CDR2 YFSETQ. The CDR3 nucleotides are TGCGCCAGCAGCTGGGAGGGGTCGGGCACTGAAGCTTTCTTT. Encoded protein: CASSWEGSGTEAFF.

CDR3 nucleotide sequence: TGTGCCAGCAGCGCAATAAGGGGTTACGAGCAGTACTTC. Translated, it gives CASSAIRGYEQYF. The chain links TRBV7-8 to TRBJ2-7; weak D call: TRBD1 (5 bases). With 5 bases removed from V and 4 bases from J, the gap between germline ends came to 12 bases. The CDR3 covers 13 residues. Germline CDR1 is SGHVS and CDR2 is FQNEAQ. Full variable domain (outside the CDR3, taken from reference TRBV7-8 and TRBJ2-7): GAGVSQSPRYKVAKRGQDVALRCDPISGHVSLFWYQQALGQGPEFLTYFQNEAQLDKSGLPSDRFFAERPEGSVSTLKIQRTQQEDSAVYLCASSAIRGYEQYFGPGTRLTVT.

Only one count was recorded for this clone. J is TRBJ2-5 and V is TRBV11-3; 8 bases match TRBD2. V gave up 5 bases and J gave up 5 bases; unmatched junction bases: 4. Per germline, CDR1 SGHNT and CDR2 YENEEA. CDR3 length: 13 residues. The CDR3 loop reads CASSREGVETQYF. In DNA form, the CDR3 reads TGTGCCAGCAGCCGGGAGGGGGTTGAGACCCAGTACTTC.

This chain links TRBV19 with TRBJ1-6, with TRBD1 matching over 12 bases. The CDR3 contains 15 residues. The trim removed 3 bases at V and 7 bases at J, leaving 1 base unmatched. The germline V gene has CDR1 LNHDA and CDR2 SQIVND (reference sequence). CDR3 coding DNA: TGTGCCAGTAGTATTGGGACAGGGGGCAATTCACCCCTCCACTTT. Translation gives CASSIGTGGNSPLHF.

About this clone itself: Other nucleotide sequences from this sample produce the same CDR3. The chain uses TRBV4-3 and TRBJ1-4; a possible D gene is TRBD1 (6 bases). CDR3 size: 14 residues. Germline loops: CDR1 LGHNA, CDR2 YSLEER. The V end lost 0 bases, the J end lost 7 bases, and 9 bases lay between the germline ends. CDR3 sequence (DNA): TGCGCCAGCAGCCAAGACCAGGGGAGTGAAAAACTGTTTTTT. It translates to CASSQDQGSEKLFF.

V gene TRBV9 combines with J gene TRBJ1-5; D is possibly TRBD1 (5 bases). The CDR3 length is 14 residues. V was cut by 3 bases and J by 3 bases, with 10 bases left in between. CDR1 SGDLS and CDR2 YYNGEE come from the germline V gene. The CDR3 DNA follows: TGTGCCAGCAGCGAAACAGGTAACAATCAGCCCCAGCATTTT. This translates into CASSETGNNQPQHF.

This clone showed up just once. CDR3 sequence (DNA): TGTGCCAGCAGCTTAGTCCCCGAGGCCCCCGGGGAGCTGTTTTTT. Translating it yields CASSLVPEAPGELFF. The V and J genes are TRBV7-2 and TRBJ2-2; no firm D call. The CDR3 consists of 15 residues. Germline V gene lookup returns CDR1 SGHTA and CDR2 FQGNSA. V was clipped by 1 base and J by 6 bases, with 12 bases between them. The full variable domain, rest sourced from reference TRBV7-2 and TRBJ2-2, is GAGVSQSPSNKVTEKGKDVELRCDPISGHTALYWYRQSLGQGLEFLIYFQGNSAPDKSGLPSDRFSAERTGGSVSTLTIQRTQQEDSAVYLCASSLVPEAPGELFFGEGSRLTVL.

Only one count was recorded for this clone. The genes are TRBV7-9 and TRBJ1-5; D ambiguous. This CDR3 contains 13 residues. Trimming shortened V by 4 bases and J by 3 bases, and 7 bases separated the two germline ends. Germline lookup yields CDR1 SEHNR and CDR2 FQNEAQ (reference sequence). Here the CDR3 reads CASSWQDNQPQHF. DNA of the CDR3: TGTGCCAGCAGCTGGCAGGACAATCAGCCCCAGCATTTT.

The chain is built from TRBV27 and TRBJ2-3; 11 nucleotides align to TRBD2. Germline V gene lookup returns CDR1 MNHEY and CDR2 SMNVEV (reference sequence). The V gene end was trimmed by 5 bases and the J gene end by 4 bases; junction bases not matched to a gene: 5. This CDR3 has 15 amino acids. DNA of the CDR3: TGTGCCAGCAGTCTTAGCGGGGGGGCCCCAGATACGCAGTATTTT. This gives the protein CASSLSGGAPDTQYF.

In its sample, this clone was seen a few times. The chain carries TRBV4-1 and TRBJ1-2; TRBD1 is a possible D gene (6 bases). Trimming took 3 bases from V and 6 from J, leaving 11 bases between them. Germline V gives CDR1 MGHRA, CDR2 YSYEKL. The CDR3 contains 13 residues. The CDR3 spells CASSHLGAHGYTF. The CDR3 DNA follows: TGCGCCAGCAGCCACTTGGGGGCCCATGGCTACACCTTC.

This clone showed up just a few times. The chain recombines TRBV2 with TRBJ2-1; 7 bases fit TRBD2. The V segment lost 5 bases and the J segment 12 bases; nucleotides outside the gene matches: 13. Germline V lookup: CDR1 SNHLY, CDR2 FYNNEI. This CDR3 has 14 residues. This CDR3 reads CASSSGIGLEAQFF. DNA of the CDR3: TGTGCCAGCAGTTCTGGGATAGGACTAGAAGCGCAGTTCTTC.

V usage is TRBV18 and J usage is TRBJ1-2; no firm D call. Between the trimmed V and J ends, which lost 3 bases and 2 bases, there was a span of 16 bases. There are 16 residues in the CDR3. The germline gives CDR1 KGHSH, CDR2 LQKENI. The chain's CDR3 is CASSPNTGSGNYGYTF. CDR3 DNA: TGTGCCAGCTCACCGAATACCGGGTCCGGGAACTATGGCTACACCTTC.

The gene calls are TRBV30 and TRBJ2-7, with unresolved D. Deletions cut 4 bases from V and 1 base from J, with 5 bases between. The CDR3 runs to 11 residues. Germline loops: CDR1 GTSNPN, CDR2 SVGIG (reference sequence). The CDR3 DNA follows: TGTGCCTGGACCAGGTCCTACGAGCAGTACTTC. This gives the protein CAWTRSYEQYF.

This clone was counted a few times. The chain combines TRBV6-6 with TRBJ1-1; no clear D gene. CDR3 size: 14 residues. Trimming removed 4 bases from V and 0 bases from J, with 9 bases in between. Germline-derived CDR1 and CDR2 are MNHNY and SVGAGI (reference sequence). CDR3 bases: TGTGCCAGCAGTTGGCAGGAGGTGAACACTGAAGCTTTCTTT. The encoded protein is CASSWQEVNTEAFF.

The gene calls are TRBV30 and TRBJ2-5; D call uncertain. The germline V gene has CDR1 GTSNPN and CDR2 SVGIG (reference sequence). The V and J ends lost 3 bases and 3 bases respectively, with 17 bases between them. CDR3 size: 15 residues. Here the CDR3 DNA reads TGTGCCTGGAGCCCAGACTTACAAGGAAAAGAGACCCAGTACTTC. Its translation is CAWSPDLQGKETQYF.

The chain has TRBV6-1 and TRBJ1-2, with no clear D. The germline gives CDR1 MNHNS, CDR2 SASEGT. The CDR3 runs to 13 residues. Between the trimmed V and J ends, which lost 2 bases and 4 bases, there was a span of 8 bases. CDR3 bases: TGTGCCAGCAGTGAACGACAAGCCTATGGCTACACCTTC. It translates to CASSERQAYGYTF.